This is a list of T cell receptor beta chains from one sample in a study of T-cell memory formation after mild COVID-19. TCRdb fed the 5' RACE reads into MiXCR, producing one record per CDR3 protein. The table lists 400,000 to 500,000 distinct CDR3 sequences, 18% of them singletons. The sequenced material came from PBMCs or a T cell subset sorted from them (not recorded which). The receptors stem from a man younger than 35 who had mild COVID-19 (a few samples of this study predate the infection). Cell type and time point are not known. Both conserved end residues are part of each CDR3. D genes are given only for firm matches. Clone sizes are given selectively: once, few, many, or a class where the clone is expanded.

TRBJ2-2 | TRBV20-1 | . | . | CSAPLGGTGELFF | TGCAGTGCTCCTCTCGGGGGCACCGGGGAGCTGTTTTTT
TRBJ2-7 | TRBV9 | . | few | CASSVEAASYEQYF | TGTGCCAGCAGCGTAGAGGCAGCTTCCTACGAGCAGTACTTC
TRBJ2-7 | TRBV12-3/TRBV12-4 | . | few | CASSGPGKNEQYF | TGTGCCAGCTCCGGGCCCGGGAAGAACGAGCAGTACTTC
TRBJ2-5 | TRBV20-1 | TRBD2 | . | CSARVLAGGLEETQYF | TGCAGTGCTAGAGTGCTAGCGGGGGGCTTGGAAGAGACCCAGTACTTC
TRBJ2-6 | TRBV3-1 | . | few | CNDRPGILTF | TGTAACGACCGTCCCGGGATCCTGACTTTC
TRBJ2-3 | TRBV7-9 | . | few | CASSLSGAVVRTDTQYF | TGTGCCAGCAGCTTGAGTGGGGCCGTGGTTAGGACAGATACGCAGTATTTT
TRBJ1-2 | TRBV11-2 | . | . | CASSLQGPLRGYTF | TGTGCCAGCAGCTTACAGGGACCCCTCCGCGGCTACACCTTC
TRBJ1-5 | TRBV12-3/TRBV12-4 | . | . | CASSFTGDQPKHF | TGTGCCAGCAGTTTTACGGGGGATCAGCCCAAGCATTTT
TRBJ2-7 | TRBV6-2/TRBV6-3 | . | . | CASSYSDRPYEQYF | TGTGCCAGCAGTTACTCAGACAGACCCTACGAGCAGTACTTC
TRBJ2-4 | TRBV12-3/TRBV12-4 | . | many | CASTGGAKNIQYF | TGTGCCAGCACCGGTGGAGCCAAAAACATTCAGTACTTC
TRBJ2-3 | TRBV5-6 | TRBD2 | many | CASSLGLAEDTQYF | TGTGCCAGCAGCTTGGGACTAGCTGAGGATACGCAGTATTTT
TRBJ1-1 | TRBV20-1 | . | many | CSARHENRATEAFF | TGCAGTGCTAGACACGAGAACAGGGCCACTGAAGCTTTCTTT
TRBJ1-3 | TRBV7-2 | . | few | CASSFTGGPIYF | TGTGCCAGCAGCTTTACTGGGGGACCCATATATTTT
TRBJ2-7 | TRBV6-1 | TRBD2 | . | CASSARTTSGPRYEQYF | TGTGCCAGCAGTGCCCGAACGACTAGCGGGCCTCGGTACGAGCAGTACTTC
TRBJ1-6 | TRBV12-3/TRBV12-4 | . | many | CASSLATANSPLHF | TGTGCCAGCAGTTTAGCGACGGCTAATTCACCCCTCCACTTT
TRBJ1-2 | TRBV7-2 | . | . | CASSLVGQSGF | TGTGCCAGCAGCTTAGTGGGGCAGAGCGGCTTC
TRBJ1-5 | TRBV3-1 | . | . | CASSQVGGSQHF | TGTGCCAGCAGCCAAGTTGGTGGCTCCCAGCATTTT
TRBJ1-5 | TRBV4-1 | . | few | CASSQLPNQPQHF | TGCGCCAGCAGCCAACTACCCAATCAGCCCCAGCATTTT
TRBJ1-5 | TRBV20-1 | TRBD1 | . | CSAQTGVNQPQHF | TGCAGTGCGCAGACAGGGGTCAATCAGCCCCAGCATTTT
TRBJ2-1 | TRBV12-3/TRBV12-4 | TRBD1 | . | CASSSTGGNNEQFF | TGTGCCAGCAGTTCGACAGGGGGAAACAATGAGCAGTTCTTC
TRBJ2-5 | TRBV5-1 | . | . | CASSLAPGGGETQYF | TGCGCCAGCAGCTTGGCCCCCGGGGGCGGAGAGACCCAGTACTTC
TRBJ2-3 | TRBV20-1 | TRBD2 | . | CSAPKRGGTDTQYF | TGCAGTGCACCTAAGCGGGGGGGCACAGATACGCAGTATTTT
TRBJ1-2 | TRBV7-2 | . | . | CASSFKIPALTYGYTF | TGTGCCAGCAGCTTCAAAATTCCCGCCCTTACCTATGGCTACACCTTC
TRBJ2-2 | TRBV7-2 | TRBD2 | . | CASSWGLVLSTGELFF | TGTGCCAGCAGCTGGGGACTAGTTCTTTCGACCGGGGAGCTGTTTTTT
TRBJ1-6 | TRBV6-2/TRBV6-3 | . | few | CASSLQASPLHF | TGTGCCAGCAGCTTGCAAGCTTCACCCCTCCACTTT
TRBJ2-7 | TRBV4-3 | . | . | CASSPSVREADEQYF | TGCGCCAGCAGCCCAAGTGTGAGGGAAGCAGACGAGCAGTACTTC
TRBJ2-1 | TRBV20-1 | TRBD1 | few | CSARKWGTGGDEQFF | TGCAGTGCTAGAAAGTGGGGGACAGGAGGAGATGAGCAGTTCTTC
TRBJ2-4 | TRBV2 | TRBD2 | . | CASSNRGGQNIQYF | TGTGCCAGCAGTAATCGGGGGGGACAAAACATTCAGTACTTC
TRBJ2-7 | TRBV10-3 | TRBD1 | . | CAISEYRGNYEQYF | TGTGCCATCAGTGAGTACAGGGGGAATTACGAGCAGTACTTC
TRBJ2-5 | TRBV5-1 | . | . | CASSEGTEQETQYF | TGCGCCAGCAGCGAAGGGACGGAACAAGAGACCCAGTACTTC
TRBJ2-7 | TRBV6-5 | . | . | CASSKDTYEQYF | TGTGCCAGCAGCAAGGACACCTACGAGCAGTACTTC
TRBJ1-2 | TRBV6-6 | . | few | CASRPAPDYGYTF | TGTGCCAGCAGGCCAGCGCCCGACTATGGCTACACCTTC
TRBJ1-1 | TRBV10-3 | . | few | CAISPGASTEAFF | TGTGCCATCAGTCCCGGGGCCTCGACTGAAGCTTTCTTT
TRBJ2-5 | TRBV5-6 | . | . | CASSLGITQETQYF | TGTGCCAGCAGCTTGGGGATTACCCAAGAGACCCAGTACTTC
TRBJ2-3 | TRBV5-4 | TRBD2 | few | CASSASGGTTDTQYF | TGTGCCAGCAGCGCCAGCGGGGGCACCACAGATACGCAGTATTTT
TRBJ2-7 | TRBV5-1 | TRBD1 | many | CASSLGPGQGYEQYF | TGCGCCAGCAGCTTGGGACCTGGACAGGGCTACGAGCAGTACTTC
TRBJ1-4 | TRBV5-1 | . | few | CASSLAARANEKLFF | TGCGCCAGCAGCTTGGCTGCGAGGGCTAATGAAAAACTGTTTTTT
TRBJ2-1 | TRBV7-2 | . | few | CASSGSGGGTYNEQFF | TGTGCCAGCAGCGGCTCGGGCGGGGGCACATACAATGAGCAGTTCTTC
TRBJ1-2 | TRBV5-6 | TRBD1 | . | CASSSSRDRSVANYGYTF | TGTGCCAGCAGCTCATCCCGGGACAGGTCCGTGGCTAACTATGGCTACACCTTC
TRBJ1-5 | TRBV7-2 | . | . | CASSLWIGNQPQHF | TGTGCCAGCAGCTTATGGATAGGGAATCAGCCCCAGCATTTT
TRBJ1-1 | TRBV7-9 | TRBD1 | few | CASSDRDTLEAFF | TGTGCCAGCAGCGACAGGGATACCCTTGAAGCTTTCTTT
TRBJ1-2 | TRBV12-3/TRBV12-4 | . | . | CASSFRGADGYTF | TGTGCCAGCAGTTTTCGGGGGGCGGATGGCTACACCTTC